The present entry profiles one TCR beta chain with its context. At one end, the junction sequence differs from germline, possibly due to a read error. The CDR3 length is 13 residues. In germline, CDR1 is WNHNN, CDR2 SYGVQD (reference sequence). These data originate in a study of CDR3 diversity in severe acne. TCRdb reanalysed the PCR reads using MiXCR and keeps one entry per CDR3 protein. This sample has roughly 93,000 distinct CDR3 sequences, with approximately 54% found just once. What was sequenced was blood. This TCR derives from a male donor with severe acne vulgaris. The V gene is TRBV10-1, the J gene TRBJ1-5; no definite D call. CDR3 bases: TGCGCCAGCTGTGACGGAGGCAGGAATGAGCAGCATTTT. Residues: CASCDGGRNEQHF.